Detailed here is one T cell receptor (beta chain). The data stem from a study of blood T cell repertoires in COVID-19. Methods used by the authors: Nucleated cell counts were estimated from reference gene primer amplification. TCRdb's copy holds only in-frame clones and misses some; the assay was immunoSEQ multiplex PCR. V and J calls and clone size are copied from that table; D and trimming were computed from the DNA. The data show around 180,000 clones, approximately 90% seen once. The germline gives CDR1 MNHEY, CDR2 SVGAGI. This CDR3 is built from 15 residues. Trimming removed 0 bases from V and 4 bases from J, with 12 bases in between.

The source of this sequence is a man in his fifties or sixties with acute or convalescent COVID-19. The rearrangement links TRBV6-5 to TRBJ1-2; D is uncertain. Input material: peripheral blood. The DNA for the CDR3 is TGTGCCAGCAGTTACTCGACTATGGGAAGCTATGGCTACACCTTC. Translation gives CASSYSTMGSYGYTF.